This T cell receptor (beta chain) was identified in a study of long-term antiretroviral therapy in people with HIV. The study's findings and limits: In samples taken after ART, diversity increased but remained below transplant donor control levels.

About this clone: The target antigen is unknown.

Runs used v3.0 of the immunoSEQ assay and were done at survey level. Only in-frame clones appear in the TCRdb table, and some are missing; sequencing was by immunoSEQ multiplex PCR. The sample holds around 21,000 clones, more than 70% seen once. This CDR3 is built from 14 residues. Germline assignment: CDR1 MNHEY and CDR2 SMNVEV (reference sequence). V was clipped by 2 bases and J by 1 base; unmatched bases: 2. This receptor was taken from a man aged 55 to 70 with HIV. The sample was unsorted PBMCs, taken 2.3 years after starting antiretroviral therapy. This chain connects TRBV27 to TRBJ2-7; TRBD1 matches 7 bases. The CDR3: CASSLQGVSYEQYF. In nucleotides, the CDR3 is TGTGCCAGCAGTTTACAGGGGGTGTCCTACGAGCAGTACTTC.